This record looks at one T cell receptor (beta chain) sequence and its context. V was clipped by 8 bases and J by 1 base; unmatched bases: 2. Per germline, CDR1 MNHNY and CDR2 SVGAGI (reference sequence). The CDR3 covers 13 residues. TCRdb fed the reads into MiXCR, producing one record per CDR3 protein. The table includes some 100,000 distinct CDR3 sequences, 20% to 30% detected once. These data are taken from a study of T cell repertoires in cytomegalovirus infection. The material sequenced was CD8+ T cells from PBMCs. This chain uses TRBV6-6 with TRBJ1-5; 7 positions agree with TRBD1. The sequence derives from a human donor in good health (CMV status not recorded). Some clones in this sample may be carry-over from other donors' samples. The chain's CDR3 is CASETGSNQPQHF. CDR3 in DNA: TGTGCCAGCGAGACAGGGAGCAATCAGCCCCAGCATTTT.